The present TCR beta chain was sequenced within a study of T cell responses to AZD1222 COVID-19 vaccine (dated by TCRdb to 2020 to 2022). Describing the broader study: A total of about 230 trial participants underwent TCR sequencing, of whom around 200 received two doses of AZD1222 and 26 received two doses of the MenACWY control vaccine. Trial participants were enrolled by age into 18-55, 56-69 and 70-plus year subgroups, with about 150, 28 and 57 TCR-sequenced participants respectively.

What the time point label conveys for this sample: about 28 days (+/-7) after the second vaccine dose. AZD1222 recipients whose second dose came at about 4 weeks and those whose second dose came at about 12 weeks were combined into one group, since spike-specific TCR depth and breadth did not differ between the two schedules. Samples from vaccinated people were obtained from the UK trials COV001 and COV002, which included a single-blind randomized controlled phase 2/3 trial of AZD1222 (ChAdOx1 nCoV-19) in healthy adults. Trial participant PBMC samples were collected at day 0 and day 28 after the second dose for TCRbeta chain sequencing. CDR1 and CDR2 are drawn from the germline V gene: SGHRS, YFSETQ. The CDR3 goes from the cysteine to the phenylalanine over 14 residues. Solely the CDR3 DNA is kept, with 42 bases framed from the first base. Trimming removed 2 bases from V and 5 bases from J; the gene matches leave 4 bases unexplained.

With regard to this clone: No cognate antigen has been identified for it. Per-base quality was not reported, and no clone a single base away is much larger than it.

Overall study results and their limits: A significant rise in spike-specific TCR breadth and depth was observed after two AZD1222 doses relative to day 0 and relative to MenACWY recipients. In the small 56-69-year group, the increase in depth fell short of significance, most likely because of low power. Reportedly, close to half of the unique spike-specific TCRs recognized epitopes lying outside the regions that are mutated in the B.1.351 and B.1.1.7 variants. Conclusions about previously exposed vaccinees were limited because only a handful of AZD1222 recipients were SARS-CoV-2 seropositive at baseline. The vaccine-associated CD4 TCRs covered the entire spike protein, and the dominant responses fell in regions 160-218 and 743-854. Most participants were white British and females outnumbered males, and the authors suggested that clonal diversity may have been underestimated. Because no day 14 peak-response samples were available, the repertoires could be characterized only after the peak T cell response.

The CDR3 regions of human TCRbeta chains were analyzed by immunosequencing. Regarding the original processing steps: TCRs in the repertoires were compared against a reference library of SARS-CoV-2-specific TCRs that had been generated with the MIRA antigen-specificity platform. Breadth was defined as the fraction of unique TCRs that were SARS-CoV-2-associated, and depth was defined as the fraction of total T cells that were SARS-CoV-2-associated. Using the MIRA data, every spike-specific TCR was mapped to the spike region that the TCR reacted to and assigned to either a CD4 or a CD8 class. Log10-transformed breadth and depth values were compared by one-way ANOVA with Sidak's multiple comparisons tests. The clones in this table, taken by TCRdb from immuneACCESS, are in-frame only. Not every clone is retained; where verified, under half of the shortfall comes from an unresolved V gene, and the cause of the rest is unknown. The V and J calls and the clone size are those of that table, but D and trimming were determined from the DNA. The sample profile shows approximately 130,000 clones; 80% to 95% of them were found once. Roughly 1% of the sample comes from the top ten.

The chain employs TRBV5-1 and TRBJ1-1, with 9 middle bases fitting TRBD1. Specimen: peripheral blood, collected 28 days after the second AZD1222 dose. The receptor was isolated from an adult who received the AZD1222 COVID-19 vaccine. The CDR3 has the sequence CASSLQGARTEAFF. The DNA reads as follows: TGCGCCAGCAGCTTACAGGGGGCAAGAACTGAAGCTTTCTTT.